Listed below are T cell receptor beta chains from one sample, sequenced in a study of T cells in localized non-small cell lung cancer. Data came from immunoSEQ multiplex PCR; TCRdb stores just in-frame clones and leaves some out. Among about 12,000 clones listed, under 90% were seen once. Sequenced material: peripheral blood, taken before any cancer treatment. The receptors derive from a male donor at least 60 years old with stage I lung adenocarcinoma. Both conserved end residues are part of each CDR3. Each record gives: CDR3 protein, CDR3 DNA, V gene, J gene, D gene, clone size. A D gene is named only where the DNA matches it firmly. Where a row states a size, it is once, few, many or the class of an expanded clone; other rows omit it.

CDR3aa: CASSENRDTEKLFF
CDR3nt: TGTGCCAGCAGCGAAAACAGGGATACGGAAAAACTGTTTTTT
v_gene: TRBV27
j_gene: TRBJ1-4
d_gene: .
abundance: .

CDR3aa: CASSYVAGANVLTF
CDR3nt: TGTGCCAGCAGTTATGTTGCTGGGGCCAACGTCCTGACTTTC
v_gene: TRBV6-5
j_gene: TRBJ2-6
d_gene: .
abundance: .

CDR3aa: CASRPRGETQYF
CDR3nt: TGTGCCAGCAGACCCAGGGGGGAGACCCAGTACTTC
v_gene: TRBV6-5
j_gene: TRBJ2-5
d_gene: TRBD1
abundance: .

CDR3aa: CASSLAPRETQYF
CDR3nt: TGTGCCAGCAGCTTAGCTCCGAGGGAGACCCAGTACTTC
v_gene: TRBV11-2
j_gene: TRBJ2-5
d_gene: .
abundance: .

CDR3aa: CASSLGEPRGYGYTF
CDR3nt: TGTGCCAGCAGTTTAGGTGAACCCCGAGGCTATGGCTACACCTTC
v_gene: TRBV6-5
j_gene: TRBJ1-2
d_gene: .
abundance: .

CDR3aa: CASSEAGRGSGEQYF
CDR3nt: TGTGCCAGCAGTGAAGCGGGAAGGGGGTCGGGCGAGCAGTACTTC
v_gene: TRBV6-1
j_gene: TRBJ2-7
d_gene: .
abundance: .

CDR3aa: CASVVSPRTSGQETQYF
CDR3nt: TGCGCCAGCGTCGTAAGTCCTCGGACTAGCGGGCAAGAGACCCAGTACTTC
v_gene: TRBV10-2
j_gene: TRBJ2-5
d_gene: TRBD2
abundance: .

CDR3aa: CASSLVVGIQETQYF
CDR3nt: TGTGCCAGCAGCTTAGTAGTAGGGATCCAAGAGACCCAGTACTTC
v_gene: TRBV7-2
j_gene: TRBJ2-5
d_gene: .
abundance: .

CDR3aa: CASSPSGLTYNEQFF
CDR3nt: TGTGCCAGCAGCCCTAGCGGCCTTACCTACAATGAGCAGTTCTTC
v_gene: TRBV7-2
j_gene: TRBJ2-1
d_gene: TRBD2
abundance: .

CDR3aa: CASSLASTENSPLHF
CDR3nt: TGTGCCAGCAGCTTAGCGTCGACAGAGAATTCACCCCTCCACTTT
v_gene: TRBV7-9
j_gene: TRBJ1-6
d_gene: .
abundance: .

CDR3aa: CASSFRDRKLFF
CDR3nt: TGTGCCAGCAGCTTCCGGGACAGAAAACTGTTTTTT
v_gene: TRBV7-6
j_gene: TRBJ1-4
d_gene: TRBD1
abundance: .

CDR3aa: CATSRGGRGRVQETQYF
CDR3nt: TGTGCCACCAGCAGAGGCGGCAGGGGACGGGTCCAAGAGACCCAGTACTTC
v_gene: TRBV15
j_gene: TRBJ2-5
d_gene: .
abundance: once

CDR3aa: CSAGNLPYEQYF
CDR3nt: TGCAGCGCTGGAAACCTCCCGTACGAGCAGTACTTC
v_gene: TRBV29-1
j_gene: TRBJ2-7
d_gene: .
abundance: .

CDR3aa: CASSLAVSLSDEQFF
CDR3nt: TGCGCCAGCAGCTTGGCCGTGTCCCTTTCCGATGAGCAGTTCTTC
v_gene: TRBV5-1
j_gene: TRBJ2-1
d_gene: .
abundance: few

CDR3aa: CASSWGRKNTEAFF
CDR3nt: TGTGCCAGCAGTTGGGGCAGGAAGAACACTGAAGCTTTCTTT
v_gene: TRBV28
j_gene: TRBJ1-1
d_gene: .
abundance: .

CDR3aa: CASSQGGYGANVLTF
CDR3nt: TGTGCCAGCAGCCAGGGTGGGTACGGGGCCAACGTCCTGACTTTC
v_gene: TRBV11-3
j_gene: TRBJ2-6
d_gene: .
abundance: few

CDR3aa: CASSYAGFGGYTF
CDR3nt: TGTGCCAGCAGTTACGCAGGGTTTGGCGGCTACACCTTC
v_gene: TRBV6-6
j_gene: TRBJ1-2
d_gene: .
abundance: .

CDR3aa: CASSFVSSGGAGDTQYF
CDR3nt: TGTGCCAGCAGCTTTGTCAGTAGCGGGGGGGCAGGAGATACGCAGTATTTT
v_gene: TRBV7-2
j_gene: TRBJ2-3
d_gene: TRBD2
abundance: .

CDR3aa: CASSFQGSVKGANVLTF
CDR3nt: TGCGCCAGCAGCTTCCAGGGCTCTGTTAAGGGGGCCAACGTCCTGACTTTC
v_gene: TRBV5-1
j_gene: TRBJ2-6
d_gene: .
abundance: .

CDR3aa: CASSFDSGGDSPLHF
CDR3nt: TGCGCCAGCAGCTTCGACTCGGGCGGGGATTCACCCCTCCACTTT
v_gene: TRBV5-1
j_gene: TRBJ1-6
d_gene: .
abundance: once

CDR3aa: CASSRRQGSRETQYF
CDR3nt: TGTGCCAGCAGCCGAAGACAGGGAAGTCGAGAGACCCAGTACTTC
v_gene: TRBV14
j_gene: TRBJ2-5
d_gene: TRBD1
abundance: .

CDR3aa: CASSLDYGAGEQYF
CDR3nt: TGTGCCAGCAGCTTGGACTATGGAGCGGGGGAGCAGTACTTC
v_gene: TRBV5-6
j_gene: TRBJ2-7
d_gene: TRBD2
abundance: .

CDR3aa: CASSRMGGAGEKLFF
CDR3nt: TGTGCCAGCAGCCGCATGGGAGGGGCGGGAGAAAAACTGTTTTTT
v_gene: TRBV6-9
j_gene: TRBJ1-4
d_gene: .
abundance: .

CDR3aa: CASSYGVKGAETQYF
CDR3nt: TGTGCCAGCAGTTACGGGGTTAAGGGGGCGGAGACCCAGTACTTC
v_gene: TRBV6-5
j_gene: TRBJ2-5
d_gene: TRBD1
abundance: .

CDR3aa: CASSLAGGNPDTQYF
CDR3nt: TGTGCCAGTAGTCTCGCGGGGGGGAATCCTGATACGCAGTATTTT
v_gene: TRBV19
j_gene: TRBJ2-3
d_gene: TRBD2
abundance: few

CDR3aa: CASSLRTTSSYEQYF
CDR3nt: TGCGCCAGCAGCCTTCGAACGACTAGCTCCTACGAGCAGTACTTC
v_gene: TRBV4-3
j_gene: TRBJ2-7
d_gene: .
abundance: .

CDR3aa: CASRSGNLDQPQHF
CDR3nt: TGTGCCAGTCGGTCGGGTAACTTAGATCAGCCCCAGCATTTT
v_gene: TRBV19
j_gene: TRBJ1-5
d_gene: .
abundance: medium-sized

CDR3aa: CASSPDHTNYGYTF
CDR3nt: TGTGCCAGCAGCCCAGACCATACAAACTATGGCTACACCTTC
v_gene: TRBV7-2
j_gene: TRBJ1-2
d_gene: .
abundance: few

CDR3aa: CASSLSGIYEQYF
CDR3nt: TGTGCCAGCAGTTTAAGTGGGATCTACGAGCAGTACTTC
v_gene: TRBV28
j_gene: TRBJ2-7
d_gene: .
abundance: .

CDR3aa: CASTRQSSYNSPLHF
CDR3nt: TGTGCCAGCACGCGACAGAGCTCCTATAATTCACCCCTCCACTTT
v_gene: TRBV6-1
j_gene: TRBJ1-6
d_gene: .
abundance: .